This T cell receptor (beta chain) stems from a study of beta chain features in type 1 diabetes. Turning to the study itself: In age, gender and cell yields, patients were similar to healthy donors.

Every bit of the isolated RNA underwent reverse transcription, so sequencing read expressed TCRB transcripts. Profiled with immunoSEQ multiplex PCR; TCRdb holds only in-frame clones, not every one. This table holds 38,000 or so clones, around 64% found once. General study findings and limits: Cells that show high TCR expression could be over-represented by cDNA sequencing. Moderate but significant shortening of TCRB CDR3s was recorded in all four CD4+ subsets from Type 1 diabetes patients.

Based on CD45RO/CCR7/CD25/CD127/CD95/CD27, CD4+ regulatory, stem cell-like memory, naive and central memory cells were sorted. This CDR3 has 15 amino acids. V was clipped by 5 bases and J by 6 bases; unmatched bases: 8. Germline V gene lookup returns CDR1 SGHTA and CDR2 FQGNSA. In the case of this clone: The antigen remains undetermined.

The sequencing sample was made of Tregs from blood. This receptor was identified in a woman in her twenties or thirties in good health. This sequence joins TRBV7-2 and TRBJ2-1; 9 bases map to TRBD1. The CDR3 DNA reads as TGTGCCAGCAGCCCTAGGACAGGGGCCCCCAATGAGCAGTTCTTC. It specifies CASSPRTGAPNEQFF.